Below, 15 T cell receptor beta chains from the same sample are listed, as sequenced in a study of CD8+ T cells in alopecia areata. As the sequencing template, cDNA was produced by extracting RNA and reverse transcribing it. Clones were read by immunoSEQ multiplex PCR, and TCRdb kept only the in-frame ones, dropping some. Here the sample spans roughly 130,000 clones, 58% being singletons. Sequencing used CD4+ T cells sorted from blood, obtained at week 0. These receptors came from a human donor with alopecia areata.

The chain carries TRBV28 and TRBJ2-4, with D perhaps matching TRBD1 (6 bases). V was pared by 3 bases and J by 3 bases, with 12 bases between. The CDR3 sequence is 15 residues long. Germline V gene data show CDR1 as MDHEN and CDR2 as SYDVKM. The chain's CDR3 is CASSLGAASKNIQYF. For the CDR3, the DNA is TGTGCCAGCAGTTTGGGGGCAGCAAGCAAAAACATTCAGTACTTC.

The V gene is TRBV9, the J gene TRBJ2-4; D is perhaps TRBD1 or TRBD2 (5 bases each). Germline V lookup: CDR1 SGDLS, CDR2 YYNGEE. Trimming pared 0 bases from V and 0 bases from J, leaving 13 bases between. There are 17 residues in the CDR3. The CDR3 bases are TGTGCCAGCAGCGTAGGGGGGAATACATTAGCCAAAAACATTCAGTACTTC. It encodes CASSVGGNTLAKNIQYF.

This rearrangement joins TRBV7-9 to TRBJ1-1; 9 positions match TRBD1. With V trimmed by 6 bases and J by 6 bases, 8 bases remained unmatched. This CDR3 spans 14 amino acids. Germline CDR1 and CDR2: SEHNR and FQNEAQ (reference sequence). CDR3 protein: CASRRGQGHAEAFF. CDR3 nucleotide sequence: TGTGCCAGCAGGAGGGGACAGGGACACGCTGAAGCTTTCTTT.

V usage is TRBV13 and J usage is TRBJ1-3, with D tentatively TRBD1 (6 bases). The V end lost 0 bases, the J end lost 0 bases, and 9 bases lay between the germline ends. The CDR3 is made up of 16 amino acids. CDR1 and CDR2 from the germline V gene are PRHDT and FYEKMQ (reference sequence). The CDR3 DNA follows: TGTGCCAGCAGCTTAGGGTACAGGGCCTCTGGAAACACCATATATTTT. It is translated as CASSLGYRASGNTIYF.

The J gene is TRBJ1-1, the V gene TRBV2; 8 positions match TRBD1. J was trimmed by 4 bases and V by 6 bases; bases with no gene match: 13. Germline CDR1 SNHLY, CDR2 FYNNEI. The CDR3 covers 16 residues. The CDR3 loop reads CASSIFSGGSGTEAFF. The DNA for the CDR3 is TGTGCCAGCAGCATATTTTCAGGGGGCTCGGGCACTGAAGCTTTCTTT.

The chain uses TRBV5-1 and TRBJ2-7, with D perhaps matching TRBD1 (6 bases). V lost 3 bases, J lost 0 bases, and 13 bases lay in between. The CDR3 has 15 amino acids. Germline V gives CDR1 SGHRS, CDR2 YFSETQ. The CDR3 DNA reads as TGCGCCAGCAGCTCCCGGGACACTAACTCCTACGAGCAGTACTTC. Its translation: CASSSRDTNSYEQYF.

The CDR3 here is CASSEPGLAEHSGANVLTF. DNA for the CDR3: TGTGCCAGCAGCGAACCGGGACTAGCGGAGCACTCTGGGGCCAACGTCCTGACTTTC. The chain has TRBV7-2 and TRBJ2-6; 11 bases map to TRBD2. The V and J ends lost 5 bases and 0 bases, in that order; junction bases with no gene match: 9. The CDR3 extends over 19 amino acids. The V gene's germline CDR1 is SGHTA and CDR2 FQGNSA.

The chain links TRBV30 to TRBJ1-2; D perhaps matches TRBD1 (6 bases). The CDR3 contains 13 residues. The ends were cut back, 1 base at V and 6 bases at J, with 12 bases in the middle. Germline assignment: CDR1 GTSNPN and CDR2 SVGIG (reference sequence). The DNA for the CDR3 is TGTGCCTGGAGTGCCACAGGGACTGATGGCTACACCTTC. Protein product: CAWSATGTDGYTF.

This sequence joins TRBV19 and TRBJ2-2; D is unclear. The CDR3 runs 14 residues. V was trimmed by 4 bases and J by 2 bases, leaving 8 bases between them. CDR1 is LNHDA and CDR2 is SQIVND in the germline V gene (reference sequence). The CDR3 region has the DNA TGTGCCAGTAGTAGGAAAGGAAACACCGGGGAGCTGTTTTTT. Translation gives CASSRKGNTGELFF.

This CDR3 reads CASSFGTGREQYF. The CDR3 DNA sequence: TGTGCCAGCAGCTTTGGGACAGGACGGGAGCAGTACTTC. The chain joins TRBV7-6 to TRBJ2-7; 8 bases are a match to TRBD1. Germline CDR1 reads SGHVS; CDR2 reads FNYEAQ. The CDR3 spans 13 residues. The V and J ends lost 3 bases and 7 bases, in that order; junction bases with no gene match: 5. The full variable domain, rest sourced from reference TRBV7-6 and TRBJ2-7, is GAGVSQSPRYKVTKRGQDVALRCDPISGHVSLYWYRQALGQGPEFLTYFNYEAQQDKSGLPNDRFSAERPEGSISTLTIQRTEQRDSAMYRCASSFGTGREQYFGPGTRLTVT.

The chain recombines TRBV2 with TRBJ1-1; D might be TRBD1 (5 bases). This CDR3 region has 13 residues. CDR1 SNHLY and CDR2 FYNNEI come from the germline V gene. V lost 4 bases and J lost 3, with 9 bases in between. This CDR3 is CASSALGDTEAFF. The CDR3 nucleotides are TGTGCCAGCAGTGCGTTAGGGGACACTGAAGCTTTCTTT.

A few counts support this clone. The gene calls are TRBV19 and TRBJ2-1; D call uncertain. V was shortened by 0 bases and J by 7 bases, with 4 bases between the two germline ends. The CDR3 has 12 residues. The germline V gene encodes CDR1 LNHDA and CDR2 SQIVND (reference sequence). The CDR3 DNA is TGTGCCAGTAGTATAGAGGGTAATGAGCAGTTCTTC. Protein sequence: CASSIEGNEQFF.

The chain combines TRBV14 with TRBJ2-3, with 7 bases aligning to TRBD1. The CDR3 is made up of 15 amino acids. V was clipped by 3 bases and J by 2 bases; unmatched bases: 5. Germline lookup yields CDR1 SGHDN and CDR2 FVKESK. The CDR3 coding sequence is TGTGCCAGCAGCCACAGGGGGAGATTCACAGATACGCAGTATTTT. Residues: CASSHRGRFTDTQYF.

This clone was detected a few times. This chain links TRBV7-2 with TRBJ2-5; a possible D gene is TRBD1 (6 bases). This CDR3 is built from 15 residues. V gave up 6 bases and J gave up 5 bases, with 19 bases separating them. Germline V lookup: CDR1 SGHTA, CDR2 FQGNSA. The CDR3 region has the DNA TGTGCCAGCAGTCGCAACGTACACAGGGATGAGACCCAGTACTTC. It encodes CASSRNVHRDETQYF.

The V and J genes are TRBV5-1 and TRBJ1-2; D not resolved. V dropped 0 bases and J dropped 2 bases, with 8 bases sitting between them. This CDR3 has 14 amino acids. Per the germline V gene, CDR1 is SGHRS and CDR2 is YFSETQ. CDR3 loop: CASSLDVGNYGYTF. Written as DNA, the CDR3 is TGCGCCAGCAGCTTGGATGTGGGGAACTATGGCTACACCTTC.